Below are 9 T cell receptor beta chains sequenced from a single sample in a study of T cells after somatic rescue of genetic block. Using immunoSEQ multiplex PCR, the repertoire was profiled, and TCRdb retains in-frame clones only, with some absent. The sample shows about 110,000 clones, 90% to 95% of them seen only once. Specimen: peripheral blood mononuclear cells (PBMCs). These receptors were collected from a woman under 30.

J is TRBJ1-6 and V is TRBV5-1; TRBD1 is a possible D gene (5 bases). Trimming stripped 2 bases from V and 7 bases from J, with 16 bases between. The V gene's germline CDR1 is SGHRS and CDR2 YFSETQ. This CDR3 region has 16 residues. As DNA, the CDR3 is TGCGCCAGCAGCTTTGCAGGGAGGGAGAGAAATTCACCCCTCCACTTT. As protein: CASSFAGRERNSPLHF.

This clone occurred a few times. The CDR3 DNA is TGTGCCAGCAGTACACAGGGGGAGGGCAATGAGCAGTTCTTC. Encoded protein: CASSTQGEGNEQFF. The chain carries TRBV6-4 and TRBJ2-1; D perhaps matches TRBD1 (8 bases). CDR1 MRHNA and CDR2 SNTAGT come from the germline V gene. Trimming removed 5 bases at V and 6 bases at J, with 14 bases between. The CDR3 runs 14 residues.

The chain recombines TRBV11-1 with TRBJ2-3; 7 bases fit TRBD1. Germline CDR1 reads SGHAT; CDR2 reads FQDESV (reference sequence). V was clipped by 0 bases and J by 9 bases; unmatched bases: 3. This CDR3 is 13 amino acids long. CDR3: CASSLAEGGTQYF. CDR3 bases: TGTGCCAGCAGCTTAGCGGAAGGGGGCACGCAGTATTTT.

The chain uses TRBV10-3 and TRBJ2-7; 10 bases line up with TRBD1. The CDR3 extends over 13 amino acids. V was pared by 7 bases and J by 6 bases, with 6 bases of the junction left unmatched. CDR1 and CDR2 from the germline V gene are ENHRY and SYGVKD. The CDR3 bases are TGTGCCATCAACAGACAGGGGGCGGGCGAGCAGTACTTC. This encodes CAINRQGAGEQYF.

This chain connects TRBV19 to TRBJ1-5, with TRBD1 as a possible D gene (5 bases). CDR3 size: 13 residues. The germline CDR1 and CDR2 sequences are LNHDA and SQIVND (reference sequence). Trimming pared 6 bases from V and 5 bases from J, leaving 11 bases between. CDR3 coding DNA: TGTGCCAGTAGATGGCAGGGAGATCAGCCCCAGCATTTT. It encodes CASRWQGDQPQHF.

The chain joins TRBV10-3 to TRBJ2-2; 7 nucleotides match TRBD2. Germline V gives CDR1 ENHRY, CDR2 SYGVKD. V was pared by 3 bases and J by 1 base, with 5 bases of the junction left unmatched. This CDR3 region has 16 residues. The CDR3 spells CAISDTGLVNTGELFF. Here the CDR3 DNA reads TGTGCCATCAGTGACACCGGACTAGTGAACACCGGGGAGCTGTTTTTT.

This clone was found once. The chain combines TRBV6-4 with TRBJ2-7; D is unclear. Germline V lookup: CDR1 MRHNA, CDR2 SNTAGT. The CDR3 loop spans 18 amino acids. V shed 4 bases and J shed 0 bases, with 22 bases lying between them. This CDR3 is CASSAPRLPLQSSYEQYF. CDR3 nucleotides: TGTGCCAGCAGTGCCCCTCGGTTGCCCCTCCAGAGCTCCTACGAGCAGTACTTC.

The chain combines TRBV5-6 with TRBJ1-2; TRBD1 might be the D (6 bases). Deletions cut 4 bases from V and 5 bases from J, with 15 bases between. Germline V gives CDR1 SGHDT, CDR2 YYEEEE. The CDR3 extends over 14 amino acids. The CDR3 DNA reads TGTGCCAGCAGCGGGACCGGACAGTTATATGGCTACACCTTC. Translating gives CASSGTGQLYGYTF.

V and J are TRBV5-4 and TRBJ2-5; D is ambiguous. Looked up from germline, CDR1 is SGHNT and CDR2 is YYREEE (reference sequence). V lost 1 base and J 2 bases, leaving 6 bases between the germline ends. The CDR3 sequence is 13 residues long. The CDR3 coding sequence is TGTGCCAGCAGCTTGTATTCGCAAGAGACCCAGTACTTC. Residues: CASSLYSQETQYF.